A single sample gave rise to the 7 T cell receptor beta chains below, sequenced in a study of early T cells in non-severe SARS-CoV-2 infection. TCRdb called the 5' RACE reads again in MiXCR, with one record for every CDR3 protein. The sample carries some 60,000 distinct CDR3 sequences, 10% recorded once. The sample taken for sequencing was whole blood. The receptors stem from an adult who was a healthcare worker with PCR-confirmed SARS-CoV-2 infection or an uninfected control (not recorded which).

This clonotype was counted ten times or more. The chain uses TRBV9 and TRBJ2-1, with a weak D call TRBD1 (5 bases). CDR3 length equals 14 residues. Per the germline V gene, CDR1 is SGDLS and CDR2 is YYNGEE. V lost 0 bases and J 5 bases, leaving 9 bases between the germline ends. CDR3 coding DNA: TGTGCCAGCAGCGTAGCTGGACACAACAATGAGCAGTTCTTC. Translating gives CASSVAGHNNEQFF.

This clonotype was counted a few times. The chain's CDR3 is CASSSGFQETQYF. In nucleotides, the CDR3 is TGTGCCAGCAGCTCAGGGTTCCAAGAGACCCAGTACTTC. V usage is TRBV7-3 and J usage is TRBJ2-5, with TRBD1 as a possible D gene (5 bases). The CDR3 length is 13 residues. The V gene's germline CDR1 is SGHTA and CDR2 FQGTGA. The V end was cut by 4 bases, the J end by 1 base, with 7 bases between.

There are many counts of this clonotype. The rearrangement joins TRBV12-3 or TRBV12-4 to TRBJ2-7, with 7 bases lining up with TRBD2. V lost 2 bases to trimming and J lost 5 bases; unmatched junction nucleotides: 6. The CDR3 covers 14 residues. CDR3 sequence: CASSLNRGLDEQYF. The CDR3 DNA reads TGTGCCAGCAGTTTAAATAGAGGACTAGACGAGCAGTACTTC.

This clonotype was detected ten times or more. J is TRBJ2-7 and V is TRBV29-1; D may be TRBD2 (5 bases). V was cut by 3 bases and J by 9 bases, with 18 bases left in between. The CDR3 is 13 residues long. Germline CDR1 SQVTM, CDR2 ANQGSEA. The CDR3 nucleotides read TGCAGCGTTGAGGCTCCCGGGGTCCGAGGGCAGTACTTC. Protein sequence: CSVEAPGVRGQYF.

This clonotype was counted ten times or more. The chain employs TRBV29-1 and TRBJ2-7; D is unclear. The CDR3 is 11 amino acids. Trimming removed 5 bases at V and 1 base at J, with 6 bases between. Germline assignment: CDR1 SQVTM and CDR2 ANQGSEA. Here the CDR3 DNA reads TGCAGCGTTCGGCGTTCCTACGAGCAGTACTTC. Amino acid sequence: CSVRRSYEQYF.

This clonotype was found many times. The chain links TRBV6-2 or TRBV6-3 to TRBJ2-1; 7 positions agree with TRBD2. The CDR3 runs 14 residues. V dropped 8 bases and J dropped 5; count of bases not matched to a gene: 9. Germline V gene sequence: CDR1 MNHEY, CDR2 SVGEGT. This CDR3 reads CASSALAVNNEQFF. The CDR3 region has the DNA TGTGCCAGCTCGGCCCTAGCGGTAAACAATGAGCAGTTCTTC.

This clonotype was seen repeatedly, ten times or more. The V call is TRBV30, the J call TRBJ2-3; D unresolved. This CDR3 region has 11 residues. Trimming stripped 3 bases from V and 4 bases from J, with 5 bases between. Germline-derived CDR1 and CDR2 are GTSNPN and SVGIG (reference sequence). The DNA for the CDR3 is TGTGCCTGGAGCCTCCCAGATACGCAGTATTTT. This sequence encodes CAWSLPDTQYF.